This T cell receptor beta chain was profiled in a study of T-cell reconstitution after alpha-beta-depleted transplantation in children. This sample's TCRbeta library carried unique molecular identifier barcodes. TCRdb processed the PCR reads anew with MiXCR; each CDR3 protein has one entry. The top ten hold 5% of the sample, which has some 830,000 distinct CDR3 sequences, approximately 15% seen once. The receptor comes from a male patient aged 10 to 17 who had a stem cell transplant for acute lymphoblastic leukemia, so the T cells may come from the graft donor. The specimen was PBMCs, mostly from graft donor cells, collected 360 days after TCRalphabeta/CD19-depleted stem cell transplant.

The CDR3 region is CSAREAARATF. The CDR3 coding sequence is TGCAGTGCTAGAGAGGCAGCGAGGGCCACCTTC. The chain is built from TRBV20-1 and TRBJ1-2; the D is unclear. This CDR3 comprises 11 residues. CDR1 and CDR2 from the germline V gene are DFQATT and SNEGSKA (reference sequence). The germline V and J ends were trimmed by 0 bases and 13 bases, with 12 bases remaining between them.